Detailed here is one T cell receptor (beta chain). The antigen remains unidentified. Then a second PCR, running about 6 to 11 cycles, was carried out with a sample-barcoded 5' primer and a J-beta primer mix. TCRdb recomputed calls from the 5' RACE reads with MiXCR, one row per CDR3 protein. This sample has fewer than 2,000,000 distinct CDR3 sequences, with 39% found just once. The source of the sample is a study of blood T cells in healthy people across ages. As for the study in general: Per two T cells, about one barcoded beta molecule was captured through template switching. Study observations and caveats: For the donors, CMV status was unknown and possibly confounded expanded clonotype changes. Long-lived and aged donors differed, with more naive CD4+ cells and higher diversity in the long-lived.

The ends were cut back, 2 bases at V and 6 bases at J, with 12 bases in the middle. CDR3 length: 14 amino acids. Per sample, extraction of total RNA gave at least 6 micrograms in every case. V and J are TRBV5-3 and TRBJ2-1, with D perhaps assigned TRBD1 or TRBD2 (5 bases each). TRBV5-3 is labeled an ORF, and its function is uncertain. Source material: blood. This TCR was sampled from a human donor in good health. Here the CDR3 DNA reads TGTGCCAGAAGCTTTGGGGGACGCTTCAATGAGCAGTTCTTC. This gives the protein CARSFGGRFNEQFF.